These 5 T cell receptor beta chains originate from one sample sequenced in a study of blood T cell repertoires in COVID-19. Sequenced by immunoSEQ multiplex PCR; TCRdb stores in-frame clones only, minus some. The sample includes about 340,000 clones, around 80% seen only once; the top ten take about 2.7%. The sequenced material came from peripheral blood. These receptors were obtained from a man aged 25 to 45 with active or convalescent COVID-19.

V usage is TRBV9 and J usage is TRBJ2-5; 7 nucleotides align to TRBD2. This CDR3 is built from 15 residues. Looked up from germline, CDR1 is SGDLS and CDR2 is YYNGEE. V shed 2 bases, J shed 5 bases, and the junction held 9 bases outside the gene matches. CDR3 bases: TGTGCCAGCAGCGTGAGCGGGGATGACGATGAGACCCAGTACTTC. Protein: CASSVSGDDDETQYF.

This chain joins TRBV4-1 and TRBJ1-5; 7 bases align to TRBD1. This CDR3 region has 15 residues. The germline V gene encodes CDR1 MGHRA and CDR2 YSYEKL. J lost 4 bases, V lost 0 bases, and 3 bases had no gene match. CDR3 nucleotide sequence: TGCGCCAGCAGCCAAGAGGGACAGAGAAATCAGCCCCAGCATTTT. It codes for CASSQEGQRNQPQHF.

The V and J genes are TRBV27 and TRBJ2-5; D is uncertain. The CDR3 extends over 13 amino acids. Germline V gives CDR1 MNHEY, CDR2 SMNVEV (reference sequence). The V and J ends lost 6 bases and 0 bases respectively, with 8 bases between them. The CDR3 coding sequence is TGTGCCAGCAGAGAGCACGACCAAGAGACCCAGTACTTC. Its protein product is CASREHDQETQYF.

The CDR3 loop is CASSLETTYGYTF. CDR3 DNA sequence: TGTGCCAGCAGCTTAGAAACTACCTATGGCTACACCTTC. The chain joins TRBV7-9 to TRBJ1-2; D unresolved. The CDR3 covers 13 residues. CDR1 and CDR2 (germline): SEHNR, FQNEAQ (reference sequence). The V gene lost 1 base and the J gene lost 4 bases, with 7 bases spanning the gap.

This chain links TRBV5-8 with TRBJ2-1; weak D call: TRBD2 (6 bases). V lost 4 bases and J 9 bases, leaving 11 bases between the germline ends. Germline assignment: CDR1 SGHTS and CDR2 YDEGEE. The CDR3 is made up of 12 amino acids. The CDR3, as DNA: TGTGCCAGCAGCGAGGGAGGTGGTGAGCAGTTCTTC. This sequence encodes CASSEGGGEQFF.